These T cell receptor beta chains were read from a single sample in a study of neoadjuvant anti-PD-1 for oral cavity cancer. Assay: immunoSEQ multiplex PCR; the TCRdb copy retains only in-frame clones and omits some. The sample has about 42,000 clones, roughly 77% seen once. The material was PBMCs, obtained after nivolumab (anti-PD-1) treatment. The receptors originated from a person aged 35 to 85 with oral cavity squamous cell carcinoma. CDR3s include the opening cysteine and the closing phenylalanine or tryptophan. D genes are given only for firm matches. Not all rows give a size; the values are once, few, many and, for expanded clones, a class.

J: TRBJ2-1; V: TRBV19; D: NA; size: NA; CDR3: CASSIPRNEQFF; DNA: TGTGCCAGTAGTATACCACGGAATGAGCAGTTCTTC
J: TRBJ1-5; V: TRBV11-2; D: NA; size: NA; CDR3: CASSFSGGNQPQHF; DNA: TGTGCCAGCAGCTTTTCCGGTGGCAATCAGCCCCAGCATTTT
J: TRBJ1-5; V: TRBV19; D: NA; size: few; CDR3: CASKASNQPQHF; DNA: TGTGCCAGTAAGGCTAGCAATCAGCCCCAGCATTTT
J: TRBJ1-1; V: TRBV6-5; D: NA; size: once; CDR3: CASSPGTPEAFF; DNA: TGTGCCAGCAGTCCCGGGACGCCTGAAGCTTTCTTT
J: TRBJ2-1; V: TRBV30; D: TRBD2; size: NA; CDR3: CAWSTGLGLATNEQFF; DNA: TGTGCCTGGAGTACCGGGCTGGGACTAGCAACCAATGAGCAGTTCTTC
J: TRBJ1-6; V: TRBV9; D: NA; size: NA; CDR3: CASSRLGAQSSPLHF; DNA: TGTGCCAGCAGCAGACTAGGGGCGCAGAGTTCACCCCTCCACTTT
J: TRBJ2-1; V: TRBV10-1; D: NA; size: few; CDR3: CASSESSMVGANEQFF; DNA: TGCGCCAGCAGTGAGTCGAGTATGGTGGGGGCCAATGAGCAGTTCTTC
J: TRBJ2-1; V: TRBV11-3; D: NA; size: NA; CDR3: CASSLDNSYNEQFF; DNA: TGTGCCAGCAGCCTAGACAACTCCTACAATGAGCAGTTCTTC
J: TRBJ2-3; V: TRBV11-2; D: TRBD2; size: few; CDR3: CASSFGTSGPDTQYF; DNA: TGTGCCAGCAGCTTCGGGACTAGCGGACCAGATACGCAGTATTTT
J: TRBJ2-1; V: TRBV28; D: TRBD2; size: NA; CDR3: CASSPPSGKQFF; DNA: TGTGCCAGCAGTCCCCCTAGCGGAAAGCAGTTCTTC
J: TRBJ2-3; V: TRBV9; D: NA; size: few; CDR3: CASSVISGPDTQYF; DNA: TGTGCCAGCAGCGTAATCAGTGGGCCAGATACGCAGTATTTT
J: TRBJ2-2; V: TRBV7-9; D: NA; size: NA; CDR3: CASRSWPSPGELFF; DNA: TGTGCCAGCAGATCTTGGCCTAGCCCCGGGGAGCTGTTTTTT